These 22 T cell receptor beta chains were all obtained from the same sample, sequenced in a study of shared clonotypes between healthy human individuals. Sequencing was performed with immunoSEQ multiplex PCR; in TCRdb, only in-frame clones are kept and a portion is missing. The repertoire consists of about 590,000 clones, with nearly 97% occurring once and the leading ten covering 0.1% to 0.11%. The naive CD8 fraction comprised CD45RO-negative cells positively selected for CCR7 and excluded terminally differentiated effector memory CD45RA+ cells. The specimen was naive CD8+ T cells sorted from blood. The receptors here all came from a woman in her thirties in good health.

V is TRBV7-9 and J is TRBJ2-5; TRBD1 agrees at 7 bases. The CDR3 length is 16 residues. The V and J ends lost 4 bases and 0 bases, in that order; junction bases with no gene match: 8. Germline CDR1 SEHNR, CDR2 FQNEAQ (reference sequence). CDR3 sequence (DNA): TGTGCCAGCAGCTCGACCGGGACAGAGTACCAAGAGACCCAGTACTTC. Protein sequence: CASSSTGTEYQETQYF.

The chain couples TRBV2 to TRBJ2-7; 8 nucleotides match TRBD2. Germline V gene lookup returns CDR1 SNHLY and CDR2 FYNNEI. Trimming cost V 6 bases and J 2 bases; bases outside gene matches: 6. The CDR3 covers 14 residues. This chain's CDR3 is CASSPTSATYEQYF. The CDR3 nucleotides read TGTGCCAGCAGCCCGACTAGCGCTACCTACGAGCAGTACTTC.

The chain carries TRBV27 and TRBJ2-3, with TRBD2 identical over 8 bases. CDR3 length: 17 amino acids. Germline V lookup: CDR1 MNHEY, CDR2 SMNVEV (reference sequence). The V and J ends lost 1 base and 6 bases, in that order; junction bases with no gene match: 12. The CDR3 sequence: CASSLFGGSGSWDTQYF. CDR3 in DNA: TGTGCCAGCAGTTTATTCGGGGGCAGCGGGAGTTGGGATACGCAGTATTTT.

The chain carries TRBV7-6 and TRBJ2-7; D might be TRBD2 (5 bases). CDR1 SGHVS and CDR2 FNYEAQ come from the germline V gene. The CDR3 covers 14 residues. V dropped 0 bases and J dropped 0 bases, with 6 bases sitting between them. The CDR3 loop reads CASSLATNSYEQYF. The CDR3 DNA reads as TGTGCCAGCAGCTTAGCGACTAACTCCTACGAGCAGTACTTC.

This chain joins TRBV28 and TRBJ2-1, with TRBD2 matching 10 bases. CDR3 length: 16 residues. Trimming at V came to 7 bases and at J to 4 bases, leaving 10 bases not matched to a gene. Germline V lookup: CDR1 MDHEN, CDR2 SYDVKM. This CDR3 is CASTGLAGAPYNEQFF. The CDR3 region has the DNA TGTGCCAGCACCGGGCTAGCGGGAGCCCCTTACAATGAGCAGTTCTTC. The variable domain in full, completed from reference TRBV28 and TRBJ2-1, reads DVKVTQSSRYLVKRTGEKVFLECVQDMDHENMFWYRQDPGLGLRLIYFSYDVKMKEKGDIPEGYSVSREKKERFSLILESASTNQTSMYLCASTGLAGAPYNEQFFGPGTRLTVL.

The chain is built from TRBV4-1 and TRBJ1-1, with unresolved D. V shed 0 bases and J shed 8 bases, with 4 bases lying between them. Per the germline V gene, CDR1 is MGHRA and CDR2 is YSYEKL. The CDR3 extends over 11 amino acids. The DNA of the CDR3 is TGCGCCAGCAGCCAAGATCGCGAAGCTTTCTTT. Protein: CASSQDREAFF.

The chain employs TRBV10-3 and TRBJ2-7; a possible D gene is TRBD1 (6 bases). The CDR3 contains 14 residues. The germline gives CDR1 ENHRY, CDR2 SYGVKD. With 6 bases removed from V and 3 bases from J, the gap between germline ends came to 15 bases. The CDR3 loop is CAIREQGSRYEQYF. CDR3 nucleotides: TGTGCCATCAGGGAACAGGGTAGCCGCTACGAGCAGTACTTC.

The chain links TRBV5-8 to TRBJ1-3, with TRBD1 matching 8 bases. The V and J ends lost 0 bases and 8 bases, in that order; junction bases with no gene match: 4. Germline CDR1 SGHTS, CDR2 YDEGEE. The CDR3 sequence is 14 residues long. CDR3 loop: CASSLAGGLDTIYF. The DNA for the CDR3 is TGTGCCAGCAGCTTGGCAGGGGGCTTGGACACCATATATTTT.

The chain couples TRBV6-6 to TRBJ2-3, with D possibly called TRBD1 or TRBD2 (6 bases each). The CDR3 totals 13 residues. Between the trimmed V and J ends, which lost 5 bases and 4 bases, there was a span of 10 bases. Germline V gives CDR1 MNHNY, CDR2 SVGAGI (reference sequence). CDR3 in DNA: TGTGCCAGCAGTCAGGGGACTCCAGATACGCAGTATTTT. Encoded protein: CASSQGTPDTQYF.

DNA for the CDR3: TGTGCCAGCAGTTTATCAACGGATTACGAGCAGTACTTC. Translated: CASSLSTDYEQYF. The chain uses TRBV27 and TRBJ2-7, with D unresolved. There are 13 residues in the CDR3. In germline, CDR1 is MNHEY, CDR2 SMNVEV (reference sequence). V gave up 0 bases and J gave up 4 bases, with 7 bases separating them.

The CDR3 DNA reads as TGTGCCAGCAGCGTAGAAGGGAGGGGCCGTCAGCCCCAGCATTTT. Translating gives CASSVEGRGRQPQHF. The chain combines TRBV9 with TRBJ1-5, with D possibly matching TRBD1 (5 bases). Trimming removed 0 bases at V and 6 bases at J, with 13 bases between. This CDR3 comprises 15 residues. Germline-derived CDR1 and CDR2 are SGDLS and YYNGEE.

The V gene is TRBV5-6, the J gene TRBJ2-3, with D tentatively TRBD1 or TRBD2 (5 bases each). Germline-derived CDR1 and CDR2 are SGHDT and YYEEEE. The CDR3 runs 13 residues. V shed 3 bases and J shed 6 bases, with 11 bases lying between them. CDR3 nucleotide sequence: TGTGCCAGCAGCTATGGGGGAGCTGATACGCAGTATTTT. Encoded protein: CASSYGGADTQYF.

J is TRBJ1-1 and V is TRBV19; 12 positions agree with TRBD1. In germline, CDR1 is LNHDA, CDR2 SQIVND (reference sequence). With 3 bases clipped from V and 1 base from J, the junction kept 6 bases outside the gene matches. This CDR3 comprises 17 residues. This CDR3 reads CASSIPKGQGANTEAFF. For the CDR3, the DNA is TGTGCCAGTAGTATCCCTAAGGGACAGGGGGCGAACACTGAAGCTTTCTTT.

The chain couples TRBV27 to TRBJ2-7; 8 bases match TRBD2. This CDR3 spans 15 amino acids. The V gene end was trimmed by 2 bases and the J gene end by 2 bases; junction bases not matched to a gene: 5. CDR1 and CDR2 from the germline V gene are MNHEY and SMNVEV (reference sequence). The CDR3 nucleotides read TGTGCCAGCAGTTTAGTGAGCGGGAGTCCCTACGAGCAGTACTTC. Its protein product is CASSLVSGSPYEQYF.

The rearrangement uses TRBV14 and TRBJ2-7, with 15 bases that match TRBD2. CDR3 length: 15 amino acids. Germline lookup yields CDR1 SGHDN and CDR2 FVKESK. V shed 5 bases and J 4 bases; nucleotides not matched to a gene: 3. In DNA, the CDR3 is TGTGCCAGCAGCGATGGGACTAGCGGGAGGTACGAGCAGTACTTC. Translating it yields CASSDGTSGRYEQYF.

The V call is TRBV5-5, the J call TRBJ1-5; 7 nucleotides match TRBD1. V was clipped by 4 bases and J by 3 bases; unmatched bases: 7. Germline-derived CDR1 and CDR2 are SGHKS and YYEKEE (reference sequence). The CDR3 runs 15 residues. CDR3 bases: TGTGCCAGCAGCCCCCGAGACAGGGTCAATCAGCCCCAGCATTTT. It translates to CASSPRDRVNQPQHF.

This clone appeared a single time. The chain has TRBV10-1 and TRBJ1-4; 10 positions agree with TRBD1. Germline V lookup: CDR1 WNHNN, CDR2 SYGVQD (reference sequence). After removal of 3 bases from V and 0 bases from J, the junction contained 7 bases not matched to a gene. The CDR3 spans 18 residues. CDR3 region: CASSDFGTGDPTNEKLFF. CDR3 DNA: TGCGCCAGCAGTGATTTCGGGACAGGGGACCCAACTAATGAAAAACTGTTTTTT.

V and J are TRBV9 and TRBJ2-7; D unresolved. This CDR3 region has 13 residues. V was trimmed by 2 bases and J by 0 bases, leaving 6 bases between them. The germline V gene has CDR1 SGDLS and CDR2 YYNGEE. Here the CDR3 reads CASSVATSYEQYF. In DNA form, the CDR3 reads TGTGCCAGCAGCGTGGCGACCTCCTACGAGCAGTACTTC.

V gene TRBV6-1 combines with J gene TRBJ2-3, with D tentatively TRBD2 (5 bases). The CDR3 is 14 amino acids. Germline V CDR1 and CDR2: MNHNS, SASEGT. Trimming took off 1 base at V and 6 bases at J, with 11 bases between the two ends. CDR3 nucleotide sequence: TGTGCCAGCAGTGAAGAGGCCCGAGGGGATACGCAGTATTTT. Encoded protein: CASSEEARGDTQYF.

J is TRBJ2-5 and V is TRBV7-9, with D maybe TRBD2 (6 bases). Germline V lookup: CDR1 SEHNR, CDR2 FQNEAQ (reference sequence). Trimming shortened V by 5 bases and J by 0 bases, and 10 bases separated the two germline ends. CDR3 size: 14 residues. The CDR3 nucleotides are TGTGCCAGCAGCGCCCTAGCGCACCAAGAGACCCAGTACTTC. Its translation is CASSALAHQETQYF.

CDR3 nucleotides: TGTGCCAGCAGTTTAGCTTATTGGGGGCCAGAAAATCAGCCCCAGCATTTT. Encoded protein: CASSLAYWGPENQPQHF. The V and J genes are TRBV27 and TRBJ1-5; TRBD1 is a possible D gene (6 bases). CDR1 and CDR2 (germline): MNHEY, SMNVEV (reference sequence). The CDR3 contains 17 residues. V lost 2 bases to trimming and J lost 4 bases, with 18 bases between them.

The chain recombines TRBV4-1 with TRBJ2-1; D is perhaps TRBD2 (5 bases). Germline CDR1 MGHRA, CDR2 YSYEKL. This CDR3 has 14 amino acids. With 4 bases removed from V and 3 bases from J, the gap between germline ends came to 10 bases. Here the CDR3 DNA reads TGCGCCAGCAGCCCCCCGAGGGTCTACAATGAGCAGTTCTTC. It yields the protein CASSPPRVYNEQFF.